A single sample is the source of the 31 T cell receptor beta chains below, sequenced in a study of siplizumab effects on memory and regulatory T cells (dated by TCRdb to about 2019). Receptor amplification or capture employed the immunoSEQ multiplex PCR assay. TCRdb obtained this table from immuneACCESS and retained in-frame rearrangements with V and J assigned. These tables miss some clones; where compared with another copy, unresolved V genes account for less than half of the shortfall, and the remainder is unexplained. This sample is represented by tens of thousands of clones; over 90% of them were singletons. The top ten constitute about 40% of the sample. Sequencing was done on a sample of CD8+ T cells sorted from blood. The receptors were sampled from a human donor in good health.

The genes are TRBV7-6 and TRBJ1-1, with a tentative D call TRBD1 (5 bases). V lost 4 bases and J lost 2, with 14 bases in between. CDR1 is SGHVS, CDR2 FNYEAQ, per germline. CDR3 length equals 15 residues. CDR3 sequence: CASSSLRDGNTEAFF. CDR3 sequence (DNA): TGTGCCAGCAGCTCCCTCCGGGACGGTAACACTGAAGCTTTCTTT.

This chain links TRBV9 with TRBJ2-7; no clear D. Trimming pared 0 bases from V and 3 bases from J, leaving 10 bases between. Germline-derived CDR1 and CDR2 are SGDLS and YYNGEE. The CDR3 is 14 residues long. The CDR3 spells CASSVDWLDYEQYF. The CDR3 region has the DNA TGTGCCAGCAGCGTAGATTGGCTAGACTACGAGCAGTACTTC.

This chain links TRBV6-6 with TRBJ2-5, with D uncertain. V lost 7 bases and J lost 3, with 12 bases in between. CDR1 and CDR2 from the germline V gene are MNHNY and SVGAGI (reference sequence). The CDR3 runs to 13 residues. CDR3 sequence reads: CASTIYKEETQYF. The CDR3 DNA reads as TGTGCCAGCACTATCTATAAGGAAGAGACCCAGTACTTC.

The chain employs TRBV2 and TRBJ2-5, with D perhaps matching TRBD1 (6 bases). The V and J ends lost 7 bases and 2 bases respectively, with 11 bases between them. The CDR3 is 13 amino acids. Germline V CDR1 and CDR2: SNHLY, FYNNEI. The CDR3 reads CASNPGQQETQYF. The DNA for the CDR3 is TGTGCCAGCAACCCCGGACAGCAAGAGACCCAGTACTTC.

The chain carries TRBV27 and TRBJ2-1, with 11 bases fitting TRBD2. This CDR3 has 16 amino acids. After removal of 4 bases from V and 0 bases from J, the junction contained 2 bases not matched to a gene. Germline V gene data show CDR1 as MNHEY and CDR2 as SMNVEV (reference sequence). The CDR3 region is CASSSSGRNSYNEQFF. The CDR3 DNA reads TGTGCCAGCAGTTCTAGCGGGAGGAACTCCTACAATGAGCAGTTCTTC.

The chain links TRBV30 to TRBJ2-1, with a tentative D call TRBD2 (5 bases). The germline V and J ends were trimmed by 4 bases and 1 base, with 11 bases remaining between them. Germline V gives CDR1 GTSNPN, CDR2 SVGIG (reference sequence). CDR3 size: 14 residues. CDR3 in amino acids: CAWNPSPSYNEQFF. The CDR3 nucleotides read TGTGCCTGGAACCCTAGCCCGTCCTACAATGAGCAGTTCTTC.

This clone was found once. The chain employs TRBV4-3 and TRBJ1-1; a possible D gene is TRBD1 (5 bases). Germline V gene lookup returns CDR1 LGHNA and CDR2 YSLEER. Between the trimmed V and J ends, which lost 3 bases and 5 bases, there was a span of 13 bases. The CDR3 runs 14 residues. The CDR3 nucleotides read TGCGCCAGCAGCCAGTCCAGGGTACGGACTGAAGCTTTCTTT. This sequence encodes CASSQSRVRTEAFF.

The chain employs TRBV5-8 and TRBJ2-1, with 7 bases matching TRBD2. The CDR3 loop spans 16 amino acids. V shed 0 bases, J shed 0 bases, and the junction held 3 bases outside the gene matches. Looked up from germline, CDR1 is SGHTS and CDR2 is YDEGEE. CDR3 residues: CASSLAGLSSYNEQFF. The CDR3 DNA follows: TGTGCCAGCAGCTTGGCGGGACTAAGCTCCTACAATGAGCAGTTCTTC.

The chain combines TRBV28 with TRBJ2-3; D uncertain. The CDR3 sequence is 12 residues long. Per germline, CDR1 MDHEN and CDR2 SYDVKM. The V end lost 7 bases, the J end lost 1 base, and 6 bases lay between the germline ends. CDR3 residues: CASNSRTDTQYF. The DNA of the CDR3 is TGTGCCAGCAACTCCCGCACAGATACGCAGTATTTT.

The chain links TRBV19 to TRBJ2-7; D gene ambiguous. Deletions cut 3 bases from V and 5 bases from J, with 8 bases between. The CDR3 has 12 amino acids. Germline V gene data show CDR1 as LNHDA and CDR2 as SQIVND (reference sequence). The CDR3 loop is CASSINRDEQYF. The CDR3 coding sequence is TGTGCCAGTAGTATCAACCGGGACGAGCAGTACTTC.

This chain connects TRBV30 to TRBJ2-5; D call uncertain. Germline CDR1 reads GTSNPN; CDR2 reads SVGIG (reference sequence). The CDR3 runs to 14 residues. V was pared by 5 bases and J by 4 bases, with 17 bases between. In nucleotides, the CDR3 is TGTGCCTGGTCCATCGCAGGAACCTTAGAGACCCAGTACTTC. Translation gives CAWSIAGTLETQYF.

V is TRBV4-3 and J is TRBJ2-1; D may match TRBD1 or TRBD2 (5 bases each). The CDR3 loop spans 15 amino acids. V was cut by 0 bases and J by 6 bases, with 12 bases left in between. Germline V lookup: CDR1 LGHNA, CDR2 YSLEER. This CDR3 is CASSQDRTRGNEQFF. The DNA for the CDR3 is TGCGCCAGCAGCCAAGACCGGACGAGGGGCAATGAGCAGTTCTTC.

V is TRBV6-6 and J is TRBJ2-7; 8 bases line up with TRBD2. Trimming cost V 5 bases and J 5 bases; bases outside gene matches: 8. There are 14 residues in the CDR3. CDR1 and CDR2 from the germline V gene are MNHNY and SVGAGI (reference sequence). In nucleotides, the CDR3 is TGTGCCAGCAGTGTTCCGGGACTAGGGGACGAGCAGTACTTC. Its protein product is CASSVPGLGDEQYF.

In DNA, the CDR3 is TGTGCCCGAGGGACAGGGGTAGAAGAAAAACTGTTTTTT. Its translation is CARGTGVEEKLFF. This chain links TRBV30 with TRBJ1-4; 10 bases map to TRBD1. With 8 bases clipped from V and 8 bases from J, the junction kept 8 bases outside the gene matches. Germline CDR1 GTSNPN, CDR2 SVGIG (reference sequence). The CDR3 runs to 13 residues. Complete variable domain (other parts from reference TRBV30 and TRBJ1-4): SQTIHQWPATLVQPVGSPLSLECTVEGTSNPNLYWYRQAAGRGLQLLFYSVGIGQISSEVPQNLSASRPQDRQFILSSKKLLLSDSGFYLCARGTGVEEKLFFGSGTQLSVL.

This clone came up once. The V and J genes are TRBV2 and TRBJ2-1; maybe TRBD2 (5 bases). Germline V gene lookup returns CDR1 SNHLY and CDR2 FYNNEI. V dropped 7 bases and J dropped 1 base, with 14 bases sitting between them. The CDR3 runs 15 residues. The CDR3 sequence is CASTLDDYSYNEQFF. In DNA form, the CDR3 reads TGTGCCAGCACCCTGGACGACTATTCCTACAATGAGCAGTTCTTC.

V gene TRBV15 combines with J gene TRBJ2-1; the match to TRBD1 covers 8 bases. The CDR3 loop spans 13 amino acids. The V and J ends lost 5 bases and 8 bases, in that order; junction bases with no gene match: 5. From germline, CDR1 is LNHNV and CDR2 YYDKDF (reference sequence). The chain's CDR3 is CATSGTGPDEQFF. The CDR3 bases are TGTGCCACCAGCGGGACAGGTCCGGATGAGCAGTTCTTC.

This clone was counted once. V gene TRBV5-1 combines with J gene TRBJ1-1; 9 bases align to TRBD1. CDR3 length equals 17 residues. Germline CDR1 is SGHRS and CDR2 is YFSETQ. V was clipped by 0 bases and J by 4 bases; unmatched bases: 10. The CDR3 DNA sequence: TGCGCCAGCAGCTTGGAGGCCACAGGGGGCCCTGGCACTGAAGCTTTCTTT. This sequence encodes CASSLEATGGPGTEAFF.

Here the CDR3 DNA reads TGTGCCAGCAGTTCTACCTACCCCACGGCCAGCAATCAGCCCCAGCATTTT. The encoded protein is CASSSTYPTASNQPQHF. V gene TRBV27 combines with J gene TRBJ1-5; D is unresolved. This CDR3 region has 17 residues. Germline values: CDR1 MNHEY, CDR2 SMNVEV (reference sequence). The V end was cut by 4 bases, the J end by 1 base, with 17 bases between.

V gene TRBV6-1 combines with J gene TRBJ2-7; no reliable D call. The CDR3 is made up of 13 amino acids. V was cut by 5 bases and J by 4 bases, with 12 bases left in between. Per the germline V gene, CDR1 is MNHNS and CDR2 is SASEGT. CDR3 sequence reads: CASSSRYGYEQYF. CDR3 sequence (DNA): TGTGCCAGCAGTAGCAGGTACGGTTACGAGCAGTACTTC.

The chain links TRBV6-5 to TRBJ1-5; TRBD1 matches at 9 bases. The germline V gene encodes CDR1 MNHEY and CDR2 SVGAGI. The CDR3 runs 15 residues. Unmatched junction bases numbered 10, after V lost 6 bases and J lost 7 bases. CDR3 bases: TGTGCCAGCAGCTCTGGACAGGGGATGCGACAGCCCCAGCATTTT. Protein product: CASSSGQGMRQPQHF.

As DNA, the CDR3 is TGTGCCAGCAGCTTAGACTCCAGGGGGAAACGGCGATGGGGCCAAGAGACCCAGTACTTC. Protein: CASSLDSRGKRRWGQETQYF. The chain is built from TRBV11-3 and TRBJ2-5; TRBD1 agrees at 7 bases. V was pared by 0 bases and J by 1 base, with 17 bases of the junction left unmatched. This CDR3 spans 20 amino acids. Germline V gene lookup returns CDR1 SGHNT and CDR2 YENEEA.

The rearrangement uses TRBV4-3 and TRBJ2-1, with 13 bases aligning to TRBD2. V dropped 2 bases and J dropped 8; count of bases not matched to a gene: 3. The germline V gene has CDR1 LGHNA and CDR2 YSLEER. The CDR3 has 15 amino acids. CDR3 bases: TGCGCCAGCAGCCAAACGGGACTAGCGGGATATGAGCAGTTCTTC. This sequence encodes CASSQTGLAGYEQFF.

V gene TRBV27 combines with J gene TRBJ2-7; D gene ambiguous. V was pared by 0 bases and J by 3 bases, with 9 bases between. The CDR3 covers 14 residues. Per germline, CDR1 MNHEY and CDR2 SMNVEV (reference sequence). The CDR3 DNA reads as TGTGCCAGCAGTTTATCCCCGGCGCACTACGAGCAGTACTTC. Its translation: CASSLSPAHYEQYF.

The rearrangement uses TRBV7-9 and TRBJ2-7; no clear D. V was clipped by 1 base and J by 7 bases, with 20 bases between them. Germline V gene data show CDR1 as SEHNR and CDR2 as FQNEAQ (reference sequence). CDR3 length equals 16 residues. The CDR3 loop is CASSLEAGSTYEEQYF. Written as DNA, the CDR3 is TGTGCCAGCAGCTTAGAGGCAGGCTCTACCTACGAGGAGCAGTACTTC.

The CDR3 region is CASSLAGHYEQYF. CDR3 DNA: TGTGCCAGCAGTCTAGCGGGCCACTACGAGCAGTACTTC. The chain carries TRBV2 and TRBJ2-7; 8 bases are shared with TRBD2. The germline V gene encodes CDR1 SNHLY and CDR2 FYNNEI. The CDR3 contains 13 residues. With 5 bases clipped from V and 3 bases from J, the junction kept 3 bases outside the gene matches.

V and J are TRBV4-1 and TRBJ2-7, with TRBD1 matching 7 bases. V lost 1 base, J lost 6 bases, and 6 bases stayed unmatched. The V gene's germline CDR1 is MGHRA and CDR2 YSYEKL. The CDR3 runs to 14 residues. The CDR3 DNA reads TGCGCCAGCAGCCAAGGGCAGACAGGGTTCGAGCAGTACTTC. Translation: CASSQGQTGFEQYF.

The chain links TRBV7-9 to TRBJ2-7; D unclear. Trimming left V 3 bases short and J 0 bases short, with 9 bases between. The CDR3 spans 14 residues. Germline assignment: CDR1 SEHNR and CDR2 FQNEAQ (reference sequence). The CDR3 nucleotides are TGTGCCAGCAGCTTGGCACGGATCTCCTACGAGCAGTACTTC. Residues: CASSLARISYEQYF. Based on the CDR3 plus reference TRBV7-9 and TRBJ2-7, the full variable domain is DTGVSQNPRHKITKRGQNVTFRCDPISEHNRLYWYRQTLGQGPEFLTYFQNEAQLEKSRLLSDRFSAERPKGSFSTLEIQRTEQGDSAMYLCASSLARISYEQYFGPGTRLTVT.

The V call is TRBV2, the J call TRBJ2-2; 7 bases agree with TRBD1. The germline gives CDR1 SNHLY, CDR2 FYNNEI. V lost 8 bases, J lost 3 bases, and 6 bases stayed unmatched. The CDR3 covers 14 residues. The CDR3 spells CASQTGAYTGELFF. DNA for the CDR3: TGTGCCAGCCAAACAGGGGCCTACACCGGGGAGCTGTTTTTT.

The chain carries TRBV7-8 and TRBJ1-1; no clear D. The germline V gene encodes CDR1 SGHVS and CDR2 FQNEAQ. This CDR3 is 15 amino acids long. Trimming took 3 bases from V and 0 from J, leaving 11 bases between them. The CDR3 spells CASSFDSALNTEAFF. The DNA for the CDR3 is TGTGCCAGCAGCTTTGACTCAGCCCTGAACACTGAAGCTTTCTTT.

V and J are TRBV7-9 and TRBJ2-1; 7 bases line up with TRBD1. Losses at the gene ends were 2 bases for V and 4 bases for J; bases not matched to a gene: 5. Germline loops: CDR1 SEHNR, CDR2 FQNEAQ (reference sequence). CDR3 length: 15 residues. CDR3 sequence reads: CASSLMDRHYNEQFF. The CDR3 nucleotides are TGTGCCAGCAGCTTAATGGACAGGCATTACAATGAGCAGTTCTTC. The whole variable domain, remainder taken from reference TRBV7-9 and TRBJ2-1, is DTGVSQNPRHKITKRGQNVTFRCDPISEHNRLYWYRQTLGQGPEFLTYFQNEAQLEKSRLLSDRFSAERPKGSFSTLEIQRTEQGDSAMYLCASSLMDRHYNEQFFGPGTRLTVL.

The J gene is TRBJ2-5, the V gene TRBV27; TRBD2 is a possible D gene (5 bases). The V end lost 0 bases, the J end lost 6 bases, and 8 bases lay between the germline ends. This CDR3 is built from 13 residues. Germline loops: CDR1 MNHEY, CDR2 SMNVEV (reference sequence). The CDR3 here is CASSLSGVQTQYF. The CDR3 region has the DNA TGTGCCAGCAGTTTATCCGGGGTCCAGACCCAGTACTTC.